This T cell receptor (beta chain) was sequenced in a study of T cell responses to AZD1222 COVID-19 vaccine. Study information: Second doses at about 4 or about 12 weeks were pooled.

Study outcomes and limitations: Across spike, vaccine-associated CD4 TCRs were found, dominant at 160-218 and 743-854. Sampling captured repertoires only after the peak T cell response. Spike-specific TCR depth and breadth grew after two AZD1222 doses.

The table came from immunoSEQ multiplex PCR; TCRdb's copy has only in-frame clones and leaves some out. The sample has 120,000 or so clones; less than 90% are singletons. V dropped 6 bases and J dropped 2 bases, with 7 bases sitting between them. The CDR3 contains 12 residues. The V gene's germline CDR1 is LNHDA and CDR2 SQIVND (reference sequence). Turning to this clone: Its matching antigen is unknown.

This chain connects TRBV19 to TRBJ2-5, with D unclear. This TCR came from an adult in good health. This sample comprised peripheral blood, obtained on day 0 of AZD1222 vaccination. CDR3 sequence reads: CASRSKQETQYF. CDR3 nucleotide sequence: TGTGCCAGTAGGTCCAAGCAAGAGACCCAGTACTTC. Drawing the rest from reference TRBV19 and TRBJ2-5, the complete variable domain is DGGITQSPKYLFRKEGQNVTLSCEQNLNHDAMYWYRQDPGQGLRLIYYSQIVNDFQKGDIAEGYSVSREKKESFPLTVTSAQKNPTAFYLCASRSKQETQYFGPGTRLLVL.